The 27 T cell receptor beta chains presented below share a single source sample, sequenced in a study of shared clonotypes between healthy human individuals. Assay: immunoSEQ multiplex PCR; the TCRdb copy retains only in-frame clones and omits some. The table lists hundreds of thousands of clones, around 78% of them singletons, with 1.5% to 2% in the top ten. Material: memory CD4+ T cells sorted from blood. Regarding subset: CD45RA-negative fraction. These receptors all come from a woman aged 30 to 39 in good health.

In the case of this clone: This CDR3 is also generated by other DNA sequences in the sample. The rearrangement links TRBV14 to TRBJ2-1; 11 bases map to TRBD2. The CDR3 runs 16 residues. V dropped 0 bases and J dropped 8; count of bases not matched to a gene: 6. Germline CDR1 reads SGHDN; CDR2 reads FVKESK. The CDR3 DNA sequence: TGTGCCAGCAGCCAAGATAGGACTAGCGGGCGGTATGAGCAGTTCTTC. The encoded protein is CASSQDRTSGRYEQFF.

About this clone itself: Only one base separates this from a far larger clonotype, so it likely reflects a read error. This chain links TRBV6-5 with TRBJ2-7; 7 bases agree with TRBD1. The germline gives CDR1 MNHEY, CDR2 SVGAGI. This CDR3 region has 14 residues. This CDR3 reads CTSRLQGNSYEQYF. The CDR3 nucleotides are TGTACCAGCAGACTACAGGGGAACTCCTACGAGCAGTACTTC.

This chain links TRBV18 with TRBJ1-4, with D unresolved. Germline loops: CDR1 KGHSH, CDR2 LQKENI. The CDR3 consists of 14 residues. Trimming shortened V by 0 bases and J by 5 bases, and 7 bases separated the two germline ends. The CDR3 spells CASSPPRPNEKLFF. Here the CDR3 DNA reads TGTGCCAGCTCACCACCGCGACCCAATGAAAAACTGTTTTTT. Supplemented by reference TRBV18 and TRBJ1-4, the full variable domain reads NAGVMQNPRHLVRRRGQEARLRCSPMKGHSHVYWYRQLPEEGLKFMVYLQKENIIDESGMPKERFSAEFPKEGPSILRIQQVVRGDSAAYFCASSPPRPNEKLFFGSGTQLSVL.

V is TRBV5-1 and J is TRBJ2-7, with 11 bases aligning to TRBD1. The CDR3 totals 14 residues. Trimming removed 4 bases from V and 9 bases from J; junction bases left unmatched: 9. Germline-derived CDR1 and CDR2 are SGHRS and YFSETQ. The CDR3 sequence: CASSGGQGAVRQYF. In DNA form, the CDR3 reads TGCGCCAGCAGCGGCGGACAGGGGGCGGTCCGGCAGTACTTC.

This clone was observed a few times. DNA of the CDR3: TGCGCCAGCAGTGAGGTTCCACAGGGTAAGGGCACTGAAGCTTTCTTT. Residues: CASSEVPQGKGTEAFF. The rearrangement joins TRBV10-1 to TRBJ1-1; maybe TRBD1 (6 bases). Looked up from germline, CDR1 is WNHNN and CDR2 is SYGVQD (reference sequence). Deletions cut 2 bases from V and 4 bases from J, with 17 bases between. This CDR3 has 16 residues.

The chain uses TRBV7-2 and TRBJ2-7, with D maybe TRBD2 (6 bases). Germline CDR1 reads SGHTA; CDR2 reads FQGNSA. V gave up 3 bases and J gave up 3 bases, with 9 bases separating them. The CDR3 has 13 amino acids. CDR3 region: CASSFGLNYEQYF. For the CDR3, the DNA is TGTGCCAGCAGCTTCGGACTAAACTACGAGCAGTACTTC.

V gene TRBV28 combines with J gene TRBJ2-7; 7 bases line up with TRBD1. The germline V gene encodes CDR1 MDHEN and CDR2 SYDVKM. The CDR3 runs to 13 residues. Trimming took 2 bases from V and 4 from J; bases not matched to a gene: 2. CDR3 region: CASSLRGRYEQYF. CDR3 in DNA: TGTGCCAGCAGTTTAAGGGGGCGGTACGAGCAGTACTTC.

This clone has more than one count but fewer than ten. The gene calls are TRBV7-3 and TRBJ2-1; possibly TRBD1 or TRBD2 for D (5 bases each). Germline V CDR1 and CDR2: SGHTA, FQGTGA. The length of the CDR3 is 12 residues. V was clipped by 1 base and J by 11 bases, with 9 bases between them. The CDR3: CASSLMGVKQFF. The CDR3 DNA sequence: TGTGCCAGCAGCTTAATGGGGGTAAAGCAGTTCTTC.

About this clone itself: The identical CDR3 is also encoded by other nucleotide sequences in the sample. The chain carries TRBV18 and TRBJ2-1; D possibly matches TRBD1 or TRBD2 (6 bases each). The CDR3 covers 12 residues. V was pared by 1 base and J by 9 bases, with 7 bases between. Germline V gene sequence: CDR1 KGHSH, CDR2 LQKENI. The DNA of the CDR3 is TGTGCCAGCTCACCACGGGGGGCTGAGCAGTTCTTC. Protein sequence: CASSPRGAEQFF.

J is TRBJ2-1 and V is TRBV11-3; 8 bases are shared with TRBD2. The CDR3 spans 18 residues. V shed 1 base and J 6 bases; nucleotides not matched to a gene: 14. From germline, CDR1 is SGHNT and CDR2 YENEEA. The CDR3 here is CASSLGPGEREMGNEQFF. DNA for the CDR3: TGTGCCAGCAGCTTAGGCCCTGGGGAGCGGGAGATGGGCAATGAGCAGTTCTTC.

This clone has just a few counts. The rearrangement uses TRBV10-1 and TRBJ2-1, with D tentatively TRBD2 (5 bases). Trimming cost V 2 bases and J 4 bases, with 12 bases left between them. The CDR3 runs to 15 residues. Germline V gives CDR1 WNHNN, CDR2 SYGVQD (reference sequence). This CDR3 reads CASSEGSNGYNEQFF. As DNA, the CDR3 is TGCGCCAGCAGTGAGGGGAGTAACGGATACAATGAGCAGTTCTTC.

This clone was detected only once. This chain joins TRBV19 and TRBJ1-1; weak D call: TRBD1 (6 bases). The CDR3 covers 14 residues. Looked up from germline, CDR1 is LNHDA and CDR2 is SQIVND (reference sequence). V shed 6 bases and J shed 4 bases, with 15 bases lying between them. The CDR3 coding sequence is TGTGCCAGTAGCGCACAGGGTAAGGTCACTGAAGCTTTCTTT. Its translation is CASSAQGKVTEAFF.

The chain combines TRBV11-1 with TRBJ2-1; tentative D call: TRBD2 (6 bases). The CDR3 loop spans 15 amino acids. The germline CDR1 and CDR2 sequences are SGHAT and FQDESV (reference sequence). V lost 6 bases and J lost 4, with 16 bases in between. CDR3 bases: TGTGCCAGCAGTCTAAGCGGGTCGGAATACAATGAGCAGTTCTTC. Translation gives CASSLSGSEYNEQFF.

Remarks on this clone: This likely traces to a read error, being one base from a far larger clone. In the same sample, other DNA sequences code for this CDR3. The V call is TRBV18, the J call TRBJ1-5; 10 bases are shared with TRBD1. Germline CDR1 and CDR2: KGHSH and LQKENI. This CDR3 has 14 residues. CDR3 nucleotides: TGTGCCAGCTCACTGACAGGGGGCAATCAGCCTCAGCATTTT. Protein product: CASSLTGGNQPQHF. Full variable domain (missing parts from reference TRBV18 and TRBJ1-5): NAGVMQNPRHLVRRRGQEARLRCSPMKGHSHVYWYRQLPEEGLKFMVYLQKENIIDESGMPKERFSAEFPKEGPSILRIQQVVRGDSAAYFCASSLTGGNQPQHFGDGTRLSIL.

The chain uses TRBV5-1 and TRBJ1-5; D is ambiguous. Trimming pared 4 bases from V and 2 bases from J, leaving 13 bases between. The CDR3 runs to 15 residues. Germline values: CDR1 SGHRS, CDR2 YFSETQ. The CDR3 sequence is CASSLTPGGNQPQHF. CDR3 bases: TGCGCCAGCAGCCTCACCCCGGGAGGCAATCAGCCCCAGCATTTT. The full variable domain, its missing parts supplied by reference TRBV5-1 and TRBJ1-5, is KAGVTQTPRYLIKTRGQQVTLSCSPISGHRSVSWYQQTPGQGLQFLFEYFSETQRNKGNFPGRFSGRQFSNSRSEMNVSTLELGDSALYLCASSLTPGGNQPQHFGDGTRLSIL.

V usage is TRBV12-5 and J usage is TRBJ2-3; D is undetermined. This CDR3 comprises 11 residues. Germline V gene lookup returns CDR1 LGHNT and CDR2 FRNRAP. V was trimmed by 5 bases and J by 7 bases, leaving 7 bases between them. CDR3 nucleotide sequence: TGTGCTAGTGGTGAAGGATATACGCAGTATTTT. This sequence encodes CASGEGYTQYF.

This clone was recorded a few times. The chain links TRBV6-5 to TRBJ1-4, with D perhaps TRBD1 (6 bases). CDR1 and CDR2 (germline): MNHEY, SVGAGI. The V end lost 0 bases, the J end lost 5 bases, and 10 bases lay between the germline ends. The CDR3 consists of 15 residues. For the CDR3, the DNA is TGTGCCAGCAGTTACTCGGGGGGCCACAATGAAAAACTGTTTTTT. The encoded protein is CASSYSGGHNEKLFF.

The chain combines TRBV28 with TRBJ2-5; TRBD2 agrees at 9 bases. V was clipped by 5 bases and J by 4 bases; unmatched bases: 8. CDR3 length: 15 amino acids. Looked up from germline, CDR1 is MDHEN and CDR2 is SYDVKM. The CDR3 is CASSGKLSGRETQYF. The CDR3 coding sequence is TGTGCCAGCAGTGGTAAACTTAGCGGGAGAGAGACCCAGTACTTC.

The chain is built from TRBV18 and TRBJ2-1, with D uncertain. This CDR3 contains 17 residues. The germline V gene encodes CDR1 KGHSH and CDR2 LQKENI. The V and J ends lost 2 bases and 8 bases respectively, with 22 bases between them. DNA for the CDR3: TGTGCCAGCTCACCAAGACGGCAGAAGCAAGAAGGAGATGAGCAGTTCTTC. It is translated as CASSPRRQKQEGDEQFF.

There are a few counts of this clone. The genes are TRBV5-1 and TRBJ1-1; 9 bases fit TRBD1. This CDR3 is 16 amino acids long. The germline V gene has CDR1 SGHRS and CDR2 YFSETQ. After removal of 4 bases from V and 4 bases from J, the junction contained 11 bases not matched to a gene. CDR3 loop: CASSAGTGWVSTEAFF. CDR3 sequence (DNA): TGCGCCAGCAGCGCCGGGACAGGGTGGGTGAGCACTGAAGCTTTCTTT.

The chain joins TRBV6-4 to TRBJ2-7, with 10 bases that match TRBD2. V shed 5 bases and J 2 bases; nucleotides not matched to a gene: 6. There are 15 residues in the CDR3. Germline CDR1 reads MRHNA; CDR2 reads SNTAGT. The CDR3 region is CASSRRTSGAYEQYF. In DNA form, the CDR3 reads TGTGCCAGCAGTAGAAGGACTAGCGGCGCCTACGAGCAGTACTTC.

This chain joins TRBV6-1 and TRBJ2-3; D might be TRBD2 (7 bases). Germline lookup yields CDR1 MNHNS and CDR2 SASEGT. CDR3 size: 15 residues. V lost 7 bases, J lost 2 bases, and 16 bases lay in between. This CDR3 reads CASTRERGHTDTQYF. CDR3 nucleotides: TGTGCCAGCACGCGGGAGCGGGGACACACAGATACGCAGTATTTT.

V and J are TRBV10-3 and TRBJ1-1; 8 bases line up with TRBD1. This CDR3 has 15 amino acids. Trimming removed 6 bases from V and 5 bases from J; junction bases left unmatched: 11. Germline CDR1 and CDR2: ENHRY and SYGVKD. CDR3 in amino acids: CAIRAGTGEGTEAFF. CDR3 coding DNA: TGTGCCATCAGAGCCGGGACAGGCGAAGGGACTGAAGCTTTCTTT.

The chain links TRBV6-1 to TRBJ2-6; unclear D gene. V was pared by 9 bases and J by 3 bases, with 6 bases between. The CDR3 consists of 12 residues. Per germline, CDR1 MNHNS and CDR2 SASEGT. The CDR3 is CASYNGANVLTF. DNA for the CDR3: TGTGCCAGTTACAATGGGGCCAACGTCCTGACTTTC.

This chain joins TRBV7-6 and TRBJ1-1; D possibly corresponds to TRBD1 (6 bases). The CDR3 extends over 14 amino acids. The V end lost 5 bases, the J end lost 4 bases, and 14 bases lay between the germline ends. Per germline, CDR1 SGHVS and CDR2 FNYEAQ. The CDR3 region has the DNA TGTGCCAGCAGCGCCTCAACAGGGCTCACTGAAGCTTTCTTT. Amino acids: CASSASTGLTEAFF.

This clone was counted once. The rearrangement links TRBV4-1 to TRBJ2-1; 7 bases align to TRBD2. Germline V gene data show CDR1 as MGHRA and CDR2 as YSYEKL. The CDR3 runs 14 residues. V shed 3 bases, J shed 7 bases, and the junction held 6 bases outside the gene matches. Written as DNA, the CDR3 is TGCGCCAGCAGCCATGGCGGGAGATCGAATGAGCAGTTCTTC. This sequence encodes CASSHGGRSNEQFF.

The V call is TRBV10-3, the J call TRBJ1-4; 7 bases align to TRBD1. Germline loops: CDR1 ENHRY, CDR2 SYGVKD. Trimming at V came to 6 bases and at J to 2 bases, leaving 9 bases not matched to a gene. This CDR3 has 16 residues. Here the CDR3 reads CAIRRSLQGTNEKLFF. CDR3 DNA sequence: TGTGCCATCAGACGAAGCCTACAGGGGACTAATGAAAAACTGTTTTTT.